One and the same sample provided the 11 T cell receptor beta chains below, sequenced in a study of molecular identifiers for immune sequencing clone quantification. TCRdb re-called the PCR reads through MiXCR, storing one row per CDR3 protein. The sample contains more than 550,000 distinct CDR3 sequences, 25% of which appear only once. The material sequenced was naive CD8+ T cells from blood, with Jurkat cell RNA spiked in. Subset defined: FACS-sorted CD8+CD4-CCR7+CD45RA+ naive T cells. The receptors were gathered from a human donor in good health. Some libraries in this study had Jurkat cell RNA spiked in.

This clonotype was observed at least ten times. The V gene is TRBV25-1, the J gene TRBJ2-5, with D hard to call. CDR1 is MGHDK and CDR2 is SYGVNS in the germline V gene. The CDR3 spans 13 residues. The V end lost 1 base, the J end lost 2 bases, and 5 bases lay between the germline ends. The CDR3 DNA sequence: TGTGCCAGCAGTGAATCCGTTCAAGAGACCCAGTACTTC. The encoded protein is CASSESVQETQYF.

About this clonotype: Since a much larger clone is just one base distant, this may be a read error. The chain couples TRBV6-5 to TRBJ2-7; 7 bases are shared with TRBD1. V was clipped by 6 bases and J by 5 bases; unmatched bases: 13. Germline CDR1 is MNHEY and CDR2 is SVGAGI. The CDR3 extends over 15 amino acids. The CDR3, as DNA: TGTGCCAGCAGCCGCATCGGGACAGCTTCCGACGAGCAGTACTTC. Amino acid sequence: CASSRIGTASDEQYF.

In regard to this clonotype: A much bigger clone sits one base away, suggesting this may be a read error. The gene calls are TRBV6-5 and TRBJ2-3; D tentatively fits TRBD1 or TRBD2 (6 bases each). Germline CDR1 and CDR2: MNHEY and SVGAGI. The CDR3 covers 14 residues. Written as DNA, the CDR3 is TGTGCCAGCAGTTACGTCGGGGGCACAAATACGCAGTATTTT. This sequence encodes CASSYVGGTNTQYF.

This clonotype has a count of ten or more. The V gene is TRBV5-1, the J gene TRBJ2-5; D call uncertain. V shed 7 bases and J shed 5 bases, with 9 bases lying between them. The germline CDR1 and CDR2 sequences are SGHRS and YFSETQ. This CDR3 is 11 amino acids long. The CDR3: CASLIGETQYF. The DNA for the CDR3 is TGCGCCAGCTTGATCGGGGAGACCCAGTACTTC.

This clonotype came up a few times. V usage is TRBV7-9 and J usage is TRBJ1-3, with TRBD1 as a possible D gene (5 bases). Germline V gene lookup returns CDR1 SEHNR and CDR2 FQNEAQ (reference sequence). The CDR3 runs 15 residues. Trimming left V 4 bases short and J 0 bases short, with 10 bases between. The CDR3 DNA follows: TGTGCCAGCAGCTCCCGGGGGAGCTCTGGAAACACCATATATTTT. It yields the protein CASSSRGSSGNTIYF.

This clonotype was observed at least ten times. V usage is TRBV12-3 or TRBV12-4 and J usage is TRBJ2-7; D not resolved. V was shortened by 6 bases and J by 0 bases, with 12 bases between the two germline ends. This CDR3 region has 14 residues. DNA for the CDR3: TGTGCCAGCAGCCCGGACCCGGACTCCTACGAGCAGTACTTC. Residues: CASSPDPDSYEQYF.

This clonotype was recorded many times. The chain uses TRBV29-1 and TRBJ2-7; TRBD2 agrees at 14 bases. Germline assignment: CDR1 SQVTM and CDR2 ANQGSEA. CDR3 size: 15 residues. V lost 3 bases and J lost 2; bases outside the gene matches: 3. CDR3 coding DNA: TGCAGCGTTGAGGGACTAGCGGGGGATACCTACGAGCAGTACTTC. Protein: CSVEGLAGDTYEQYF.

Note on this clonotype: A read error may be the cause here, since a much bigger clone is one base away. The chain combines TRBV7-2 with TRBJ2-3; 14 nucleotides line up with TRBD2. CDR3 size: 18 residues. Germline CDR1 and CDR2: SGHTA and FQGNSA. V was pared by 3 bases and J by 2 bases, with 7 bases of the junction left unmatched. CDR3 loop: CASSLGTSGGTYTDTQYF. The CDR3 DNA sequence: TGTGCCAGCAGCTTGGGGACTAGCGGGGGTACCTACACAGATACGCAGTATTTT.

The CDR3 region has the DNA TGTGCCGGCACCTCTCTCAACTACGAGCAGTACTTC. This encodes CAGTSLNYEQYF. The chain recombines TRBV7-9 with TRBJ2-7; D uncertain. Between the trimmed V and J ends, which lost 11 bases and 3 bases, there was a span of 14 bases. This CDR3 region has 12 residues. Germline V gene data show CDR1 as SEHNR and CDR2 as FQNEAQ (reference sequence).

The gene calls are TRBV19 and TRBJ2-7, with 10 bases matching TRBD1. Germline CDR1 LNHDA, CDR2 SQIVND (reference sequence). CDR3 length equals 15 residues. J gave up 3 bases and V 1 base, and 3 bases lay outside the gene matches. DNA of the CDR3: TGTGCCAGTAGTATAGGGACAGGGGGAAACTACGAGCAGTACTTC. Amino acids: CASSIGTGGNYEQYF. The complete variable domain, with remaining parts taken from reference TRBV19 and TRBJ2-7, reads DGGITQSPKYLFRKEGQNVTLSCEQNLNHDAMYWYRQDPGQGLRLIYYSQIVNDFQKGDIAEGYSVSREKKESFPLTVTSAQKNPTAFYLCASSIGTGGNYEQYFGPGTRLTVT.

In its sample, this clonotype was seen a few times. This rearrangement joins TRBV20-1 to TRBJ2-7, with 15 bases that match TRBD2. The CDR3 is 16 amino acids. The germline V gene has CDR1 DFQATT and CDR2 SNEGSKA (reference sequence). The trim removed 3 bases at V and 2 bases at J, leaving 5 bases unmatched. CDR3 nucleotide sequence: TGCAGTGCTAGGGGACTAGCGGGGGGCCTACCCTACGAGCAGTACTTC. Translating it yields CSARGLAGGLPYEQYF.